This T cell receptor (beta chain) was identified during a study of T cell repertoires in breast cancer. The overall study: Healthy controls: nine donors.

During the second nested PCR, blocking oligonucleotides suppressed genes that were not paired. TCRdb used MiXCR to reprocess the emulsion pairing reads, holding one entry per CDR3 protein. The data show roughly 40,000 distinct CDR3 sequences, 35% to 50% seen once. Trimming left V 3 bases short and J 2 bases short, with 11 bases between. Germline V gene data show CDR1 as LNHDA and CDR2 as SQIVND (reference sequence). This CDR3 contains 14 residues. An expanded emulsion RT-PCR with primers for all TCR V genes paired CD8+ T cell chains. General study findings and limits: Possibly tumor-specific: eighteen TCR pairs in seven or more tumors, rare in control blood. Shared TCRs favored TRBV7, possibly from tumor recognition or primer mispriming.

With regard to this clonotype: Antigen unknown.

The chain joins TRBV19 to TRBJ2-7; weak D call: TRBD1 (6 bases). The receptor was isolated from a pool of human donors with breast cancer or a healthy control (not recorded which). Sequences were obtained from CD8+ T cells. Here the CDR3 reads CASSIHTGTYEQYF. Here the CDR3 DNA reads TGTGCCAGTAGTATTCATACAGGGACCTACGAGCAGTACTTC.